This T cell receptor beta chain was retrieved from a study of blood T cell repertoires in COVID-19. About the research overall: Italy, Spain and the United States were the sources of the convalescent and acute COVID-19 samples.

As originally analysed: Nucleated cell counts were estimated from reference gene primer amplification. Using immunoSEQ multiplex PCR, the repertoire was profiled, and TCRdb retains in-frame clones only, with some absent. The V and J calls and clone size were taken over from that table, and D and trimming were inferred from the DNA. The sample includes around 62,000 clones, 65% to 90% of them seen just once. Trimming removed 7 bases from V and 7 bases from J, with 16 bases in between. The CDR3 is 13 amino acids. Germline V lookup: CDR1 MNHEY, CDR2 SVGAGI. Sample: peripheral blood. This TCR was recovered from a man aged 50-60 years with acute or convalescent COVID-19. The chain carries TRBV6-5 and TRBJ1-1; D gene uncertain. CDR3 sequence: CASISLSGDEAFF. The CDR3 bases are TGTGCCAGCATCTCACTGTCCGGAGATGAAGCTTTCTTT.